This TCR beta chain was identified in a study of blood T cell repertoires in COVID-19. Germline CDR1 MGHRA, CDR2 YSYEKL. This CDR3 is 17 amino acids long. V lost 0 bases to trimming and J lost 3 bases; unmatched junction nucleotides: 8. Profiling relied on immunoSEQ multiplex PCR, and the TCRdb table lists in-frame clones only, not all of them. This table has a few hundred thousand clones, more than 75% appearing once. This receptor was taken from a man in his thirties or forties in a cohort exposed to, infected with or recovered from COVID-19 (not recorded which). The source material was PBMCs or T cells enriched from blood (not recorded which). The chain carries TRBV4-1 and TRBJ2-7; 10 bases fit TRBD2. The CDR3 reads CASSQDLSSSGSYEQYF. CDR3 nucleotides: TGCGCCAGCAGCCAAGATCTCTCGTCTAGCGGGAGCTACGAGCAGTACTTC.